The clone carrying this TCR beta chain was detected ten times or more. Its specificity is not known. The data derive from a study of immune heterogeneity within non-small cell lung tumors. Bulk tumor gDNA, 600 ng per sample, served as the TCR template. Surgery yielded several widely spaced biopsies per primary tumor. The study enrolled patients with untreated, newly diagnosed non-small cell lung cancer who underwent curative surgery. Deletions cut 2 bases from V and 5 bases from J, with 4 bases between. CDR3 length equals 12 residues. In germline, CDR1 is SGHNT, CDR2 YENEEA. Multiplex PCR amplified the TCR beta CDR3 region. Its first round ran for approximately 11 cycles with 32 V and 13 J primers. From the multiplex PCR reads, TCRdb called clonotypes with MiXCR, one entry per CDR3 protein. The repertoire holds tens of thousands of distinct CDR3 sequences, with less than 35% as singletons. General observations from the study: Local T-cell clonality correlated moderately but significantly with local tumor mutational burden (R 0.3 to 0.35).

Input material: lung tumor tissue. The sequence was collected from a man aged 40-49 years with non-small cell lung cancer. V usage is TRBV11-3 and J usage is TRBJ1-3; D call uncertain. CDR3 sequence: CASSLSRNTIYF. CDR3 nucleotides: TGTGCCAGCAGCTTAAGCAGAAACACCATATATTTT.